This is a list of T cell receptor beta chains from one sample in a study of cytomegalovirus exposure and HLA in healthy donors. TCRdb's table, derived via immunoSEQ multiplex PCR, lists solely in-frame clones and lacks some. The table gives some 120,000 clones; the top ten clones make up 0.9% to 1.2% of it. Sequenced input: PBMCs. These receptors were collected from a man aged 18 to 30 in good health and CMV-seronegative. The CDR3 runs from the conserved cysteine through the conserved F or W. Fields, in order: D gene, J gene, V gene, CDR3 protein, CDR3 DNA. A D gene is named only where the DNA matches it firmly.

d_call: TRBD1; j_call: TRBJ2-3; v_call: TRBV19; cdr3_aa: CASSIGGQGPTDTQYF; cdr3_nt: TGTGCCAGTAGTATAGGAGGACAGGGTCCCACAGATACGCAGTATTTT
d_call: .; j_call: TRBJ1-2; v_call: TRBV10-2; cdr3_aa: CASTTVNYGYTF; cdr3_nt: TGCGCCAGCACTACAGTTAACTATGGCTACACCTTC
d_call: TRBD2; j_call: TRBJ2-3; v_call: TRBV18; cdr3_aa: CASSPLFGTSGIIGADTQYF; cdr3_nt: TGTGCCAGCTCACCATTATTTGGGACTAGCGGCATCATTGGCGCAGATACGCAGTATTTT
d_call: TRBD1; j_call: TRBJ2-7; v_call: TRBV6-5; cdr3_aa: CASTERQGAREQYF; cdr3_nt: TGTGCCAGCACCGAAAGACAGGGGGCGAGGGAGCAGTACTTC
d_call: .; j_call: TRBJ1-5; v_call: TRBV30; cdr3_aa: CAWTYRWGENQPQHF; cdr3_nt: TGTGCCTGGACCTATCGGTGGGGGGAGAATCAGCCCCAGCATTTT
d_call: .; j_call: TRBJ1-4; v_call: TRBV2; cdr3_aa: CASSHRDWGDEKLFF; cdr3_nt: TGTGCCAGCAGTCACCGGGACTGGGGGGATGAAAAACTGTTTTTT
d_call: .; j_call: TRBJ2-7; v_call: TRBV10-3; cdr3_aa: CAISESRSNEQYF; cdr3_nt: TGTGCCATCAGTGAGTCTCGGTCGAACGAGCAGTACTTC
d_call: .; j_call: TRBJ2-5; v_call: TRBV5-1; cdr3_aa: CASSLAFAKLQETQYF; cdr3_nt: TGCGCCAGCAGCTTGGCCTTCGCGAAACTCCAAGAGACCCAGTACTTC
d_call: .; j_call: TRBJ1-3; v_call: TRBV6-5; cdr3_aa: CASSTTVSSGNTIYF; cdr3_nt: TGTGCCAGCAGTACGACAGTCAGTTCTGGAAACACCATATATTTT
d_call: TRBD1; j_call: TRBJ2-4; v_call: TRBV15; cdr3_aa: CATSRRGAWTGENIQYF; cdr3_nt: TGTGCCACCAGCAGGAGGGGGGCATGGACAGGGGAAAACATTCAGTACTTC
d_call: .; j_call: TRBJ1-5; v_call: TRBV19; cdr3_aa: CASTLGTGWDQPQHF; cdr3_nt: TGTGCCAGTACCCTGGGAACAGGTTGGGATCAGCCCCAGCATTTT
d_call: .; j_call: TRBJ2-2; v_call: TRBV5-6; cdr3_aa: CASSSTVTGNTGELFF; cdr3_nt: TGTGCCAGCTCTTCTACCGTGACAGGAAACACCGGGGAGCTGTTTTTT
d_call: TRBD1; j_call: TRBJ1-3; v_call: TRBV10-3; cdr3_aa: CAISPGGTANTIYF; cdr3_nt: TGTGCCATCAGTCCAGGGGGCACTGCAAACACCATATATTTT
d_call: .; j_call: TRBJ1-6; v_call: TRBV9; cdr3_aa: CASSVARGAQNSPLHF; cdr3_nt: TGTGCCAGCAGCGTAGCTCGCGGGGCTCAGAATTCACCCCTCCACTTT
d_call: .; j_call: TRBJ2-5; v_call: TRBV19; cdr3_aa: CASSTDRKETQYF; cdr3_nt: TGTGCCAGTAGTACGGACAGAAAAGAGACCCAGTACTTC